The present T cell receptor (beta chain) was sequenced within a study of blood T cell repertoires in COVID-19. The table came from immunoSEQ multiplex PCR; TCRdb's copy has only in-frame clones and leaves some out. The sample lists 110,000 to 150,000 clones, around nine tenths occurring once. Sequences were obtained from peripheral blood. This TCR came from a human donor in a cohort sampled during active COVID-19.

The CDR3 DNA sequence: TGTGCCAGCAGCTTCAACAGGGGTGGCCCCAATGAGCAGTTCTTC. This gives the protein CASSFNRGGPNEQFF. The chain has TRBV5-8 and TRBJ2-1, with 7 bases fitting TRBD1. J lost 6 bases, V lost 2 bases, and 8 bases had no gene match. Germline lookup yields CDR1 SGHTS and CDR2 YDEGEE. This CDR3 is 15 amino acids long. Complete variable domain (other parts from reference TRBV5-8 and TRBJ2-1): EAGVTQSPTHLIKTRGQQATLRCSPISGHTSVYWYQQALGLGLQFLLWYDEGEERNRGNFPPRFSGRQFPNYSSELNVNALELEDSALYLCASSFNRGGPNEQFFGPGTRLTVL.